The rows below give T cell receptor beta chains drawn from one sample of a study of identifying expanded T cells in peripheral blood. The table came from immunoSEQ multiplex PCR; TCRdb's copy has only in-frame clones and leaves some out. Among around 95,000 clones listed, 88% were seen once. Sequenced: blood. These receptors were taken from a person aged 18-69 years in good health. The CDR3 runs from the conserved cysteine through the conserved F or W. Each record gives: J gene, CDR3 length, clone size, V gene, D gene, CDR3 protein, CDR3 DNA. A D gene is named only where the DNA matches it firmly. Clone size appears in some rows only: once, few, many, or a class for an expanded clone.

J gene: TRBJ2-7
CDR3 length: 14
clone size: .
V gene: TRBV5-5
D gene: .
CDR3 protein: CASSLAGRIYEQYF
CDR3 DNA: TGTGCCAGCAGCTTGGCCGGGCGGATCTACGAGCAGTACTTC

J gene: TRBJ1-1
CDR3 length: 15
clone size: .
V gene: TRBV25-1
D gene: .
CDR3 protein: CASSEMGVGDTEAFF
CDR3 DNA: TGTGCCAGCAGTGAAATGGGGGTTGGAGACACTGAAGCTTTCTTT

J gene: TRBJ1-5
CDR3 length: 15
clone size: .
V gene: TRBV30
D gene: .
CDR3 protein: CAWSTHQGWNQPQHF
CDR3 DNA: TGTGCCTGGAGTACCCATCAGGGTTGGAATCAGCCCCAGCATTTT

J gene: TRBJ2-7
CDR3 length: 13
clone size: .
V gene: TRBV6-1
D gene: .
CDR3 protein: CASSVVPLYEQYF
CDR3 DNA: TGTGCCAGCAGTGTGGTACCGCTCTACGAGCAGTACTTC

J gene: TRBJ2-5
CDR3 length: 14
clone size: .
V gene: TRBV18
D gene: .
CDR3 protein: CASSPGQGIETQYF
CDR3 DNA: TGTGCCAGCTCACCGGGGCAGGGGATAGAGACCCAGTACTTC

J gene: TRBJ2-7
CDR3 length: 15
clone size: .
V gene: TRBV29-1
D gene: TRBD2
CDR3 protein: CSVDLLGLAGGEQYF
CDR3 DNA: TGCAGCGTTGACCTTTTGGGACTAGCGGGAGGCGAGCAGTACTTC

J gene: TRBJ1-1
CDR3 length: 14
clone size: once
V gene: TRBV7-9
D gene: .
CDR3 protein: CASTPVGGDTEAFF
CDR3 DNA: TGTGCCAGCACCCCGGTAGGGGGGGACACTGAAGCTTTCTTT

J gene: TRBJ1-2
CDR3 length: 14
clone size: once
V gene: TRBV2
D gene: .
CDR3 protein: CASSKESQGYGYTF
CDR3 DNA: TGTGCCAGCAGTAAGGAGTCCCAGGGCTATGGCTACACCTTC

J gene: TRBJ2-7
CDR3 length: 15
clone size: .
V gene: TRBV5-6
D gene: TRBD1
CDR3 protein: CASSTAQGDADEQYF
CDR3 DNA: TGTGCCAGCAGCACTGCTCAGGGGGATGCGGACGAGCAGTACTTC

J gene: TRBJ2-5
CDR3 length: 17
clone size: once
V gene: TRBV4-2
D gene: TRBD2
CDR3 protein: CASSQDLSSGGQETQYF
CDR3 DNA: TGTGCCAGCAGCCAAGATCTCTCTAGCGGGGGCCAAGAGACCCAGTACTTC

J gene: TRBJ2-7
CDR3 length: 14
clone size: .
V gene: TRBV7-2
D gene: TRBD2
CDR3 protein: CASSLTLAGAEQYF
CDR3 DNA: TGTGCCAGCAGCTTAACACTAGCGGGAGCCGAGCAGTACTTC

J gene: TRBJ1-4
CDR3 length: 16
clone size: few
V gene: TRBV11-3
D gene: .
CDR3 protein: CASSLPKTGYNEKLFF
CDR3 DNA: TGTGCCAGCAGCCTACCTAAGACAGGCTATAATGAAAAACTGTTTTTT

J gene: TRBJ2-3
CDR3 length: 16
clone size: .
V gene: TRBV19
D gene: .
CDR3 protein: CASSRPGVALTDTQYF
CDR3 DNA: TGTGCCAGTAGCCGCCCAGGAGTGGCTCTCACAGATACGCAGTATTTT

J gene: TRBJ1-5
CDR3 length: 16
clone size: .
V gene: TRBV10-3
D gene: .
CDR3 protein: CAISDVSGVFGQPQHF
CDR3 DNA: TGTGCCATCAGTGATGTATCTGGGGTTTTTGGTCAGCCCCAGCATTTT

J gene: TRBJ2-7
CDR3 length: 14
clone size: few
V gene: TRBV11-2
D gene: .
CDR3 protein: CASSLWASGYEQYF
CDR3 DNA: TGTGCCAGCAGCTTATGGGCCTCGGGCTACGAGCAGTACTTC

J gene: TRBJ1-1
CDR3 length: 15
clone size: few
V gene: TRBV4-2
D gene: TRBD1
CDR3 protein: CASSQSTGVDTEAFF
CDR3 DNA: TGTGCCAGCAGCCAGTCGACAGGGGTGGACACTGAAGCTTTCTTT

J gene: TRBJ2-2
CDR3 length: 16
clone size: .
V gene: TRBV9
D gene: .
CDR3 protein: CASSAARGGDTGELFF
CDR3 DNA: TGTGCCAGCAGCGCTGCCAGGGGAGGAGACACCGGGGAGCTGTTTTTT

J gene: TRBJ1-2
CDR3 length: 15
clone size: .
V gene: TRBV6-1
D gene: .
CDR3 protein: CASSVRDVTTDGYTF
CDR3 DNA: TGTGCCAGCAGTGTACGGGACGTAACTACGGATGGCTACACCTTC

J gene: TRBJ2-7
CDR3 length: 15
clone size: .
V gene: TRBV19
D gene: .
CDR3 protein: CASSIRQAGGAEQYF
CDR3 DNA: TGTGCCAGTAGTATTCGACAAGCCGGGGGAGCCGAGCAGTACTTC

J gene: TRBJ1-3
CDR3 length: 16
clone size: .
V gene: TRBV21-1
D gene: .
CDR3 protein: CASSKVGGGFGNTIYF
CDR3 DNA: TGTGCCAGCAGCAAAGTGGGAGGGGGCTTTGGAAACACCATATATTTT

J gene: TRBJ2-2
CDR3 length: 14
clone size: .
V gene: TRBV7-6
D gene: .
CDR3 protein: CASSLEGNTGELFF
CDR3 DNA: TGTGCCAGCAGCTTAGAGGGGAACACCGGGGAGCTGTTTTTT

J gene: TRBJ2-7
CDR3 length: 14
clone size: .
V gene: TRBV2
D gene: TRBD1
CDR3 protein: CASKLGQVNSEQYF
CDR3 DNA: TGTGCCAGCAAACTGGGACAGGTGAACAGCGAGCAGTACTTC

J gene: TRBJ1-2
CDR3 length: 15
clone size: .
V gene: TRBV6-1
D gene: .
CDR3 protein: CASSERPTGYYGYTF
CDR3 DNA: TGTGCCAGCAGTGAAAGACCAACAGGATACTATGGCTACACCTTC

J gene: TRBJ2-1
CDR3 length: 13
clone size: .
V gene: TRBV10-2
D gene: TRBD1
CDR3 protein: CASRRGTGYEQFF
CDR3 DNA: TGCGCCAGCAGGAGAGGGACAGGGTATGAGCAGTTCTTC

J gene: TRBJ1-2
CDR3 length: 13
clone size: .
V gene: TRBV14
D gene: .
CDR3 protein: CASSQAAASGYTF
CDR3 DNA: TGTGCCAGCAGCCAAGCGGCAGCATCTGGCTACACCTTC

J gene: TRBJ1-1
CDR3 length: 16
clone size: .
V gene: TRBV5-5
D gene: TRBD1
CDR3 protein: CASSLGQGQGNTEAFF
CDR3 DNA: TGTGCCAGCAGCTTGGGGCAGGGACAGGGGAACACTGAAGCTTTCTTT

J gene: TRBJ1-1
CDR3 length: 13
clone size: .
V gene: TRBV29-1
D gene: TRBD1
CDR3 protein: CSVEGQQNTEAFF
CDR3 DNA: TGCAGCGTCGAGGGACAGCAGAACACTGAAGCTTTCTTT

J gene: TRBJ2-3
CDR3 length: 15
clone size: .
V gene: TRBV5-1
D gene: .
CDR3 protein: CASSLEGIGTDTQYF
CDR3 DNA: TGCGCCAGCAGCTTAGAGGGGATTGGGACAGATACGCAGTATTTT

J gene: TRBJ1-2
CDR3 length: 12
clone size: .
V gene: TRBV30
D gene: .
CDR3 protein: CAWDTTGYGYTF
CDR3 DNA: TGCGCCTGGGATACCACCGGGTATGGCTACACCTTC

J gene: TRBJ2-1
CDR3 length: 16
clone size: .
V gene: TRBV14
D gene: TRBD1
CDR3 protein: CASSHGQGLNYNEQFF
CDR3 DNA: TGTGCCAGCAGCCATGGACAGGGGTTGAACTACAATGAGCAGTTCTTC

J gene: TRBJ1-2
CDR3 length: 12
clone size: few
V gene: TRBV28
D gene: TRBD1
CDR3 protein: CARGDRYYGYTF
CDR3 DNA: TGTGCCCGTGGGGACAGGTACTATGGCTACACCTTC